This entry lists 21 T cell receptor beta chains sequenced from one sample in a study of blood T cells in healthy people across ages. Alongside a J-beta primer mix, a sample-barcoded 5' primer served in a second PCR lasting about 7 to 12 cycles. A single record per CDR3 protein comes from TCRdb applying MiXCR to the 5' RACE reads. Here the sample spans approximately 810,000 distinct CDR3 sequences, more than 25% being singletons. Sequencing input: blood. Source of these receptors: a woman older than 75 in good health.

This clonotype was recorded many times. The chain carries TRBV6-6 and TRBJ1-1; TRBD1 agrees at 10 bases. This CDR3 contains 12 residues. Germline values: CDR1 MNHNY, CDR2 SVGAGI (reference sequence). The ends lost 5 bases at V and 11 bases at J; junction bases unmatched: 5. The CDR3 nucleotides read TGTGCCAGCAGTACGACAGGGGGCAGGGCTTTCTTT. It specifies CASSTTGGRAFF.

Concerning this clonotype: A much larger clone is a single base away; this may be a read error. The CDR3 loop reads CSARGIDREWGGQDTQYF. CDR3 in DNA: TGCAGTGCTAGGGGCATCGACAGGGAGTGGGGAGGTCAAGATACGCAGTATTTT. V gene TRBV20-1 combines with J gene TRBJ2-3, with a weak D call TRBD1 (7 bases). V was pared by 3 bases and J by 5 bases, with 27 bases between. In germline, CDR1 is DFQATT, CDR2 SNEGSKA (reference sequence). CDR3 length equals 18 residues.

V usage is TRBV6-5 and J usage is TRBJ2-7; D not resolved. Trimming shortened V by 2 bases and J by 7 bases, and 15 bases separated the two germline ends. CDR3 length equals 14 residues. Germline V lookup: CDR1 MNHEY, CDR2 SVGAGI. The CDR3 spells CASSYTASYNEQYF. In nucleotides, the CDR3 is TGTGCCAGCAGTTACACAGCTTCCTACAATGAGCAGTACTTC.

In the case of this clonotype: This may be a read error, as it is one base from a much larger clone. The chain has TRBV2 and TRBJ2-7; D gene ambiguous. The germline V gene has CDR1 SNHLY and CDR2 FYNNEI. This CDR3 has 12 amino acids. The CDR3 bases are TGTGCCGGCAGTGAGAGCTCCTACGAGCAGTACTTC. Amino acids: CAGSESSYEQYF. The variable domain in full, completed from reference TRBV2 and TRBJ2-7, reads EPEVTQTPSHQVTQMGQEVILRCVPISNHLYFYWYRQILGQKVEFLVSFYNNEISEKSEIFDDQFSVERPDGSNFTLKIRSTKLEDSAMYFCAGSESSYEQYFGPGTRLTVT.

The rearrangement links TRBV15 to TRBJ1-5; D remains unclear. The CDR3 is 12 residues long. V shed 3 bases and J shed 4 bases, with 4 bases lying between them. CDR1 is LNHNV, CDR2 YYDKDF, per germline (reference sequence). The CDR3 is CATSRENQPQHF. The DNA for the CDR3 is TGTGCCACCAGCAGGGAGAATCAGCCCCAGCATTTT.

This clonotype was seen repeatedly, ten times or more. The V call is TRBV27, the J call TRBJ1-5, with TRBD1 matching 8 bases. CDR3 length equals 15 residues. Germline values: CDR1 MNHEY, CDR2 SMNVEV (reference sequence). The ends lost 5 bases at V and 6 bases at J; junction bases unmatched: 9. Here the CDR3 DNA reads TGTGCCAGCAGTCCGACAGGGGCCGGCTCTCAGCCCCAGCATTTT. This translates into CASSPTGAGSQPQHF.

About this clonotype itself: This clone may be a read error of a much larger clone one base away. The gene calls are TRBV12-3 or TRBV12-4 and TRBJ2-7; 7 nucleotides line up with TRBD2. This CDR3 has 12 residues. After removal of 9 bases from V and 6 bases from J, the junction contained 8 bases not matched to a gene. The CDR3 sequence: CASGGGEGEQYF. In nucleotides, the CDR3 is TGTGCCAGTGGGGGGGGTGAAGGCGAGCAGTACTTC.

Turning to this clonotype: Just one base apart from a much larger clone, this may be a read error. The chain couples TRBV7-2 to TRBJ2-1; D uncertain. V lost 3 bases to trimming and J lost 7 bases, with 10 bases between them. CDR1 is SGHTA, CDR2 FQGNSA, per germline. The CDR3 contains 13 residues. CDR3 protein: CASSFRSANEQFF. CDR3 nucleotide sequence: TGTGCCAGCAGCTTCCGGTCGGCGAATGAGCAGTTCTTC.

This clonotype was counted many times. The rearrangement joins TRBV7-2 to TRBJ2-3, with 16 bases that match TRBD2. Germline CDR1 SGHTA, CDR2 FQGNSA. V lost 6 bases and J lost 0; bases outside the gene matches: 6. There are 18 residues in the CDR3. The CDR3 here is CASSQGTSGGGSTDTQYF. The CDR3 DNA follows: TGTGCCAGCAGTCAAGGGACTAGCGGGGGGGGAAGCACAGATACGCAGTATTTT.

CDR3: CASSRAGQQKGANEKLFF. The DNA for the CDR3 is TGTGCCAGCAGTCGCGCGGGACAGCAAAAAGGGGCTAATGAAAAACTGTTTTTT. The chain couples TRBV4-2 to TRBJ1-4; 7 nucleotides line up with TRBD1. Germline V lookup: CDR1 LGHNA, CDR2 YNFKEQ. The CDR3 covers 18 residues. V lost 6 bases, J lost 3 bases, and 16 bases stayed unmatched.

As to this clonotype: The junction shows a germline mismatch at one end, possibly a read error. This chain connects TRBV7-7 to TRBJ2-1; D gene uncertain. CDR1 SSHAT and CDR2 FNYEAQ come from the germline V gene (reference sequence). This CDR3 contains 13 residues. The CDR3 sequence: CASSLGRSETQFF. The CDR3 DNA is TGTGCTAGCAGCTTAGGCAGGTCAGAGACCCAGTTCTTC.

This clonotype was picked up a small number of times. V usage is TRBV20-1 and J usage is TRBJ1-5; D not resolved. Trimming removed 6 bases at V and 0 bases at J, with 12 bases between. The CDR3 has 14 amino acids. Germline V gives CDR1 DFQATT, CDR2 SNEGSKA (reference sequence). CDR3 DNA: TGCAGTGCCCAGGAACTCTATAGCAATCAGCCCCAGCATTTT. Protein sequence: CSAQELYSNQPQHF.

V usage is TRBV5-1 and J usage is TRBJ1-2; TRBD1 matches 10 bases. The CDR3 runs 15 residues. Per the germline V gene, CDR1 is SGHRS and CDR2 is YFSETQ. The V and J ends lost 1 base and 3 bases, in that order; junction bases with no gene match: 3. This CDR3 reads CASSLQGTGDYGYTF. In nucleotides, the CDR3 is TGCGCCAGCAGCTTGCAAGGGACAGGGGACTATGGCTACACCTTC.

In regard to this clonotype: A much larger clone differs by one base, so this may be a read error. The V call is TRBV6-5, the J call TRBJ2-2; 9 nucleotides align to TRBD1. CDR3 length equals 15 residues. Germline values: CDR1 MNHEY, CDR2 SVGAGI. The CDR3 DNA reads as TGTGCCAGCAGCCAGGACAGGGGTAGCACCGGGGAGCGGTTTTTT. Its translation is CASSQDRGSTGERFF.

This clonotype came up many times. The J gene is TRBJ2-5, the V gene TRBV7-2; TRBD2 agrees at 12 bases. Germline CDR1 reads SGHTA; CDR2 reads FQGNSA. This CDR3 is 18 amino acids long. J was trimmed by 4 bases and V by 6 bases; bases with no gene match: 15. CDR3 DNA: TGTGCCAGCAGTTATCTACCCGGTCTAGCGGGGGGGCGAGAGACCCAGTACTTC. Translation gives CASSYLPGLAGGRETQYF.

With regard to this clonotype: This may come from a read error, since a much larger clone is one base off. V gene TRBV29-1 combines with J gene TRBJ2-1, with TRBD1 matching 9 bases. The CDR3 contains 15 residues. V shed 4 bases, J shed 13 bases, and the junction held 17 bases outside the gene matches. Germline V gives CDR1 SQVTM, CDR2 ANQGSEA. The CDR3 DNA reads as TGCAGCGTTGCCCTCCGGACAGGGGCGAGAGAGACCCAGTTCTTC. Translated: CSVALRTGARETQFF.

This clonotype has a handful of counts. For the CDR3, the DNA is TGTGCCAGCAGCCAAGATTGTCGAGCGTTTAAGGAAAAACTGTTTTTT. It codes for CASSQDCRAFKEKLFF. The chain is built from TRBV3-1 and TRBJ1-4; no clear D gene. Germline-derived CDR1 and CDR2 are LGHDT and YNNKEL (reference sequence). The V end was cut by 0 bases, the J end by 8 bases, with 16 bases between. The CDR3 has 16 amino acids.

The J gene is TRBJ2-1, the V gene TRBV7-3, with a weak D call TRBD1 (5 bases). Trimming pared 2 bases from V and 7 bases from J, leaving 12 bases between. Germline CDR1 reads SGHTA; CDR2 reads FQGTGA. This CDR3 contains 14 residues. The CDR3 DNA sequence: TGTGCCAGCAGCTTACAGGGAACGAAAAATGAGCAGTTCTTC. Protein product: CASSLQGTKNEQFF.

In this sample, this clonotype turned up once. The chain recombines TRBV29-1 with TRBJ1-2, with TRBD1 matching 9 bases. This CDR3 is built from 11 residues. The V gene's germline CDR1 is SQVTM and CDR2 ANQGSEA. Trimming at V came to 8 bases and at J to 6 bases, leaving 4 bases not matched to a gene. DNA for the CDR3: TGCAGCCTACAGGGGGCGGATGGCTACACCTTC. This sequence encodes CSLQGADGYTF.

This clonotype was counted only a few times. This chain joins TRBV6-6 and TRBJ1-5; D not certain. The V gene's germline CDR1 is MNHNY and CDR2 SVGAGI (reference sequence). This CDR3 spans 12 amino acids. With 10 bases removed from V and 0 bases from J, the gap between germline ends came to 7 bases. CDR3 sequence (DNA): TGTGCCACCTCAACTAGCAATCAGCCCCAGCATTTT. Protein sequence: CATSTSNQPQHF.

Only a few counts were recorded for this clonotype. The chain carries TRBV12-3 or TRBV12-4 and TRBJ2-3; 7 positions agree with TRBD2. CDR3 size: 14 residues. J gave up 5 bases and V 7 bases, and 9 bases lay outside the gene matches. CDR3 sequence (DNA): TGTGCCAGCACCGGGACTACTGACAGAGATACGCAGTATTTT. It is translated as CASTGTTDRDTQYF.